This is a list of T cell receptor beta chains from one sample in a study of cytomegalovirus exposure and HLA in healthy donors. The table came from immunoSEQ multiplex PCR; TCRdb's copy has only in-frame clones and leaves some out. The repertoire consists of 250,000 or so clones, with around 80% occurring once and the leading ten covering roughly 7.4%. Sequenced input: PBMCs. Receptor source: a woman aged 55-69 years in good health and CMV-seropositive. The CDR3 runs from the conserved cysteine through the conserved F or W. The size field is filled for only some rows; it gives once, few, many or a size class.

CASREGTTAYEQYF	.	TRBV5-1	TRBJ2-7
CASQGQTNYGYTF	.	TRBV19	TRBJ1-2
CASSIGAELGDTQYF	.	TRBV19	TRBJ2-3
CASRLAGGLASYNEQFF	once	TRBV19	TRBJ2-1
CASNRDRGDTEAFF	once	TRBV27	TRBJ1-1
CAIRTSGRAGLVYNEQFF	.	TRBV10-3	TRBJ2-1
CASSTKGRALVGELFF	.	TRBV19	TRBJ2-2
CASEGQANTEAFF	.	TRBV2	TRBJ1-1
CASKKNRGGGSATSSYEQYF	.	TRBV2	TRBJ2-7
CASSERDTFSSYEQYF	.	TRBV6-1	TRBJ2-7
CASSRGTSYGYTF	.	TRBV27	TRBJ1-2
CAWRWPSGRADTQYF	few	TRBV30	TRBJ2-3
CASSLEGDTQYF	.	TRBV5-1	TRBJ2-3
CASRFGTANTEAFF	few	TRBV6-1	TRBJ1-1
CASRTDRAGYTF	.	TRBV6-5	TRBJ1-2
CASSPLAGPGYNEQFF	once	TRBV5-1	TRBJ2-1
CASSQEASGGSTDTQYF	.	TRBV14	TRBJ2-3
CAWATGTLKFHSGANVLTF	.	TRBV30	TRBJ2-6
CASSLDRRGNTIYF	.	TRBV11-2	TRBJ1-3
CASSDRGESPLHF	few	TRBV6-1	TRBJ1-6
CASSITGYETQYF	.	TRBV7-9	TRBJ2-5
CASSLRSDITYNEQFF	.	TRBV27	TRBJ2-1
CAISESGQGSRSNQPQHF	few	TRBV10-3	TRBJ1-5
CASRGQGAGELFF	.	TRBV19	TRBJ2-2